The 30 T cell receptor beta chains below come from one sample, sequenced in a study of beta chain features in type 1 diabetes. The study reverse transcribed the entire isolated RNA, so it sequenced expressed TCRB transcripts. Produced via immunoSEQ multiplex PCR; TCRdb's table is partial and in-frame only. The sample holds under 500,000 clones, 30% seen once. The specimen sequenced was naive CD4+ T cells from blood. The receptors stem from a man between 18 and 35 years old in good health.

This sequence joins TRBV5-4 and TRBJ2-2, with D hard to call. Trimming pared 4 bases from V and 3 bases from J, leaving 7 bases between. This CDR3 is 13 amino acids long. Germline CDR1 SGHNT, CDR2 YYREEE (reference sequence). The CDR3 DNA reads as TGTGCCAGCAGCGTAGTCGACACCGGGGAGCTGTTTTTT. It is translated as CASSVVDTGELFF.

The genes are TRBV30 and TRBJ1-6, with D hard to call. This CDR3 comprises 11 residues. CDR1 is GTSNPN, CDR2 SVGIG, per germline (reference sequence). V lost 0 bases and J 7 bases, leaving 1 base between the germline ends. The CDR3 nucleotides read TGTGCCTGGAGTGTAAATTCACCCCTCCACTTT. This codes for CAWSVNSPLHF.

A remark on this clone: A single base separates this from a much larger clone, so it may be a read error. The chain uses TRBV7-9 and TRBJ2-3; D gene uncertain. In germline, CDR1 is SEHNR, CDR2 FQNEAQ (reference sequence). The ends were cut back, 5 bases at V and 1 base at J, with 4 bases in the middle. This CDR3 spans 12 amino acids. This chain's CDR3 is CASSDRTDTQYF. CDR3 bases: TGTGCCAGCAGCGACCGCACAGATACGCAGTATTTT.

In this sample, this clone turned up a few times. The J gene is TRBJ1-5, the V gene TRBV30; tentatively, D is TRBD1 (6 bases). The germline CDR1 and CDR2 sequences are GTSNPN and SVGIG (reference sequence). The CDR3 runs 12 residues. Trimming removed 5 bases at V and 4 bases at J, with 9 bases between. This CDR3 reads CAWEGGNQPQHF. The CDR3 coding sequence is TGTGCCTGGGAAGGGGGAAATCAGCCCCAGCATTTT.

The rearrangement links TRBV29-1 to TRBJ2-7; 12 bases map to TRBD1. The junction had 11 bases not matched to a gene; V was cut back by 4 bases and J by 7 bases. Germline CDR1 and CDR2: SQVTM and ANQGSEA. This CDR3 region has 15 residues. CDR3 bases: TGCAGCGTTGTAGGTCGGGGACAGGGGGCTCAAGAGCAGTACTTC. Translated: CSVVGRGQGAQEQYF.

This clone came up a few times. The chain employs TRBV29-1 and TRBJ2-3; no reliable D call. Germline V gene lookup returns CDR1 SQVTM and CDR2 ANQGSEA. V gave up 6 bases and J gave up 0 bases, with 16 bases separating them. This CDR3 is built from 15 residues. The CDR3: CSVSWDRFSTDTQYF. The CDR3 coding sequence is TGCAGCGTCTCCTGGGATCGGTTTAGCACAGATACGCAGTATTTT.

This clone was recorded a few times. The rearrangement links TRBV29-1 to TRBJ2-2; D unresolved. CDR3 length: 14 amino acids. Germline V CDR1 and CDR2: SQVTM, ANQGSEA. The germline V and J ends were trimmed by 2 bases and 5 bases, with 12 bases remaining between them. This CDR3 is CSVEWVAWTGELFF. The CDR3 region has the DNA TGCAGCGTTGAATGGGTCGCTTGGACCGGGGAGCTGTTTTTT.

This chain connects TRBV29-1 to TRBJ2-1, with D possibly being TRBD2 (5 bases). The ends were cut back, 0 bases at V and 0 bases at J, with 12 bases in the middle. The CDR3 loop spans 16 amino acids. Per the germline V gene, CDR1 is SQVTM and CDR2 is ANQGSEA. CDR3 sequence: CSVEEGASLSYNEQFF. CDR3 nucleotide sequence: TGCAGCGTTGAAGAAGGTGCTAGCCTCTCCTACAATGAGCAGTTCTTC.

V and J are TRBV11-2 and TRBJ2-1, with 8 bases matching TRBD2. This CDR3 comprises 13 residues. Germline CDR1 and CDR2: SGHAT and FQNNGV. V lost 2 bases to trimming and J lost 6 bases; unmatched junction nucleotides: 0. This CDR3 reads CASSLSGSNEQFF. DNA of the CDR3: TGTGCCAGCAGCTTAAGCGGGAGCAATGAGCAGTTCTTC. Supplemented by reference TRBV11-2 and TRBJ2-1, the full variable domain reads EAGVAQSPRYKIIEKRQSVAFWCNPISGHATLYWYQQILGQGPKLLIQFQNNGVVDDSQLPKDRFSAERLKGVDSTLKIQPAKLEDSAVYLCASSLSGSNEQFFGPGTRLTVL.

This clone has a handful of counts. The J gene is TRBJ2-7, the V gene TRBV7-8, with 8 bases that match TRBD1. The germline V gene has CDR1 SGHVS and CDR2 FQNEAQ. This CDR3 is 14 amino acids long. V lost 6 bases, J lost 4 bases, and 8 bases stayed unmatched. CDR3 in DNA: TGTGCCAGCAGAACCGGGACAGGTCCATACGAGCAGTACTTC. Protein: CASRTGTGPYEQYF.

The V gene is TRBV4-3, the J gene TRBJ2-7, with unresolved D. The CDR3 is made up of 14 amino acids. CDR1 is LGHNA, CDR2 YSLEER, per germline. Deletions cut 2 bases from V and 2 bases from J, with 10 bases between. CDR3 DNA: TGCGCCAGCAGCCAACGACCGGGTACCTACGAGCAGTACTTC. It codes for CASSQRPGTYEQYF.

The rearrangement uses TRBV9 and TRBJ2-3, with a weak D call TRBD1 (6 bases). From germline, CDR1 is SGDLS and CDR2 YYNGEE. The CDR3 extends over 14 amino acids. Trimming removed 0 bases from V and 6 bases from J, with 11 bases in between. The CDR3 is CASSVARGQDTQYF. CDR3 coding DNA: TGTGCCAGCAGCGTAGCTCGTGGACAGGATACGCAGTATTTT.

This sequence joins TRBV25-1 and TRBJ2-1; 12 bases map to TRBD2. This CDR3 contains 16 residues. The germline gives CDR1 MGHDK, CDR2 SYGVNS. Trimming removed 6 bases from V and 6 bases from J; junction bases left unmatched: 9. The CDR3 nucleotides are TGTGCCAGCAGACCGAACCTAGCGGGAGGGCTCAATGAGCAGTTCTTC. Protein sequence: CASRPNLAGGLNEQFF.

This sequence joins TRBV30 and TRBJ2-4; D remains unclear. Trimming cost V 3 bases and J 7 bases, with 13 bases left between them. This CDR3 comprises 13 residues. The germline gives CDR1 GTSNPN, CDR2 SVGIG (reference sequence). This chain's CDR3 is CAWSAEVVNIQYF. The DNA of the CDR3 is TGTGCCTGGAGCGCAGAGGTTGTGAACATTCAGTACTTC.

The chain joins TRBV4-1 to TRBJ2-7; 7 nucleotides match TRBD1. The V segment lost 9 bases and the J segment 2 bases; nucleotides outside the gene matches: 7. Looked up from germline, CDR1 is MGHRA and CDR2 is YSYEKL. The length of the CDR3 is 13 residues. CDR3 DNA sequence: TGCGCCAGAACAGGGGCGCCACCCTACGAGCAGTACTTC. Its translation: CARTGAPPYEQYF.

The chain employs TRBV15 and TRBJ2-3; perhaps TRBD2 as D (6 bases). CDR1 and CDR2 from the germline V gene are LNHNV and YYDKDF (reference sequence). V lost 3 bases to trimming and J lost 1 base, with 17 bases between them. The CDR3 covers 17 residues. Written as DNA, the CDR3 is TGTGCCACCAGCAGTAGAGACCTAGCGAGACGCACAGATACGCAGTATTTT. It codes for CATSSRDLARRTDTQYF.

V and J are TRBV4-1 and TRBJ2-5; 9 nucleotides agree with TRBD1. The V gene's germline CDR1 is MGHRA and CDR2 YSYEKL. The CDR3 is 15 amino acids. V trimming: 4 bases; J trimming: 3 bases; junction bases outside the gene matches: 6. CDR3 DNA: TGCGCCAGCAGCCTACAGGGGGCCTGGGAAGAGACCCAGTACTTC. It translates to CASSLQGAWEETQYF.

In this sample, this clone turned up a few times. J is TRBJ2-5 and V is TRBV14, with D uncertain. Germline CDR1 is SGHDN and CDR2 is FVKESK. With 4 bases removed from V and 1 base from J, the gap between germline ends came to 10 bases. The length of the CDR3 is 14 residues. As DNA, the CDR3 is TGTGCCAGCAGCCTACAACTCGGCCAAGAGACCCAGTACTTC. Residues: CASSLQLGQETQYF.

This chain joins TRBV9 and TRBJ1-5; D might be TRBD1 (6 bases). Germline-derived CDR1 and CDR2 are SGDLS and YYNGEE. Between the trimmed V and J ends, which lost 3 bases and 0 bases, there was a span of 10 bases. The CDR3 is made up of 15 amino acids. The CDR3, as DNA: TGTGCCAGCAGCGCCGAGGGACATAGCAATCAGCCCCAGCATTTT. Its protein is CASSAEGHSNQPQHF.

This clone was counted only a few times. J is TRBJ1-1 and V is TRBV5-1, with D unclear. Trimming cost V 1 base and J 5 bases, with 21 bases left between them. This CDR3 comprises 17 residues. Germline V gives CDR1 SGHRS, CDR2 YFSETQ. The CDR3 spells CASSLWALTLGGTEAFF. In DNA form, the CDR3 reads TGCGCCAGCAGCTTGTGGGCCTTGACCTTGGGTGGGACTGAAGCTTTCTTT.

The chain uses TRBV4-2 and TRBJ2-3; D might be TRBD2 (6 bases). From germline, CDR1 is LGHNA and CDR2 YNFKEQ. CDR3 size: 17 residues. Trimming took 4 bases from V and 1 from J, leaving 18 bases between them. The CDR3 nucleotides read TGTGCCAGCAGCCTGACGGTGGGCGGGGTTGGCACAGATACGCAGTATTTT. This encodes CASSLTVGGVGTDTQYF.

This clone appeared a few times. The J gene is TRBJ2-1, the V gene TRBV5-4; 7 bases fit TRBD1. V was clipped by 4 bases and J by 10 bases; unmatched bases: 5. Germline CDR1 SGHNT, CDR2 YYREEE (reference sequence). The CDR3 is 12 amino acids. The chain's CDR3 is CASSRTGEEQFF. The CDR3 bases are TGTGCCAGCAGCCGAACAGGGGAGGAGCAGTTCTTC.

This clone was counted between two and nine times. The CDR3 nucleotides read TGTGCCTGGGGGGGTCTTGATACGCAGTATTTT. This gives the protein CAWGGLDTQYF. This sequence joins TRBV30 and TRBJ2-3; D might be TRBD1 or TRBD2, each matching 5 bases. In germline, CDR1 is GTSNPN, CDR2 SVGIG (reference sequence). V dropped 5 bases and J dropped 6 bases, with 9 bases sitting between them. This CDR3 is built from 11 residues.

V and J are TRBV5-1 and TRBJ2-5; possibly TRBD1 for D (7 bases). Germline V CDR1 and CDR2: SGHRS, YFSETQ. V lost 6 bases and J lost 3, with 21 bases in between. The CDR3 has 16 residues. The CDR3 DNA sequence: TGCGCCAGCACGGAACGACAGGGAGGCAAGGAAGAGACCCAGTACTTC. Residues: CASTERQGGKEETQYF.

This clone has only a few counts. This rearrangement joins TRBV30 to TRBJ2-3, with D perhaps TRBD1 (6 bases). The V gene lost 0 bases and the J gene lost 4 bases, with 11 bases spanning the gap. CDR3 length: 14 amino acids. Per the germline V gene, CDR1 is GTSNPN and CDR2 is SVGIG (reference sequence). The CDR3 region has the DNA TGTGCCTGGAGTGTACAGGGTTGGGCAGATACGCAGTATTTT. Translating it yields CAWSVQGWADTQYF.

The chain has TRBV7-2 and TRBJ2-1; the D is unclear. This CDR3 is built from 15 residues. Trimming removed 0 bases at V and 9 bases at J, with 15 bases between. Germline CDR1 is SGHTA and CDR2 is FQGNSA. The CDR3 loop reads CASSLALGFSVEQFF. In DNA, the CDR3 is TGTGCCAGCAGCTTAGCCCTAGGGTTTTCGGTTGAGCAGTTCTTC.

The chain has TRBV6-1 and TRBJ2-5; 10 bases agree with TRBD1. Germline CDR1 is MNHNS and CDR2 is SASEGT. The length of the CDR3 is 15 residues. J lost 6 bases, V lost 6 bases, and 10 bases had no gene match. CDR3 amino acids: CASSLGTGAVKTQYF. The CDR3 nucleotides read TGTGCCAGCAGCCTAGGGACAGGGGCAGTGAAGACCCAGTACTTC.

This chain uses TRBV30 with TRBJ1-5, with unresolved D. This CDR3 region has 13 residues. Per germline, CDR1 GTSNPN and CDR2 SVGIG (reference sequence). V was shortened by 4 bases and J by 2 bases, with 9 bases between the two germline ends. CDR3 in amino acids: CAWNTDGNQPQHF. In DNA form, the CDR3 reads TGTGCCTGGAACACGGACGGCAATCAGCCCCAGCATTTT. The variable domain in full, with the rest retrieved from reference TRBV30 and TRBJ1-5, is SQTIHQWPATLVQPVGSPLSLECTVEGTSNPNLYWYRQAAGRGLQLLFYSVGIGQISSEVPQNLSASRPQDRQFILSSKKLLLSDSGFYLCAWNTDGNQPQHFGDGTRLSIL.

The chain combines TRBV7-6 with TRBJ2-1; D is unresolved. Trimming pared 1 base from V and 6 bases from J, leaving 7 bases between. The V gene's germline CDR1 is SGHVS and CDR2 FNYEAQ. The CDR3 extends over 13 amino acids. The CDR3 here is CASSLEQFNEQFF. Here the CDR3 DNA reads TGTGCCAGCAGCTTAGAACAGTTCAATGAGCAGTTCTTC.

The V gene is TRBV30, the J gene TRBJ1-1; D ambiguous. The length of the CDR3 is 10 residues. Trimming cost V 8 bases and J 4 bases, with 8 bases left between them. CDR1 GTSNPN and CDR2 SVGIG come from the germline V gene (reference sequence). CDR3 bases: TGTGCCGGAGCGGCCACTGAAGCTTTCTTT. Translating gives CAGAATEAFF. Using reference TRBV30 and TRBJ1-1 for the parts outside the CDR3, the full variable domain is SQTIHQWPATLVQPVGSPLSLECTVEGTSNPNLYWYRQAAGRGLQLLFYSVGIGQISSEVPQNLSASRPQDRQFILSSKKLLLSDSGFYLCAGAATEAFFGQGTRLTVV.